The 5 T cell receptor beta chains in this list originate from one sample, sequenced in a study of Ad26.COV2.S vaccination and SARS-CoV-2 variants. Regarding treatment: some 20 received Ad26.COV2.S at low or high dose, single or two shots; roughly five received placebo; per-sample allocation not given. Sampling was performed 63 days after the first vaccine or placebo injection. Method: immunoSEQ multiplex PCR; TCRdb's copy keeps in-frame clones and lacks some. The data hold approximately 300,000 clones, with around 84% observed a single time. The sample here was peripheral blood, taken in a trial of Ad26.COV2.S vaccine versus placebo. These receptor sequences come from a person between 18 and 59 years old who received the Ad26.COV2.S COVID-19 vaccine or a placebo.

J is TRBJ2-7 and V is TRBV4-3; a weak D match, TRBD2 (7 bases). CDR1 and CDR2 (germline): LGHNA, YSLEER. The CDR3 spans 15 residues. V lost 0 bases and J lost 3, with 12 bases in between. For the CDR3, the DNA is TGCGCCAGCAGCCAAGAGGGGAGGGGGGGCTACGAGCAGTACTTC. Encoded protein: CASSQEGRGGYEQYF.

The chain couples TRBV3-1 (or the pseudogene TRBV3-2) to TRBJ2-7; maybe TRBD1 (6 bases). The CDR3 length is 13 residues. Trimming pared 6 bases from V and 6 bases from J, leaving 15 bases between. Germline lookup yields CDR1 LGHDT and CDR2 YNNKEL (reference sequence). CDR3 DNA sequence: TGTGCCAGCAGTTGGACCAGGGGATCCGAGCAGTACTTC. The encoded protein is CASSWTRGSEQYF.

This chain links TRBV10-3 with TRBJ2-5, with no clear D. Germline CDR1 ENHRY, CDR2 SYGVKD. CDR3 length: 14 amino acids. V dropped 5 bases and J dropped 5 bases, with 15 bases sitting between them. The CDR3 loop is CAISQVSSLETQYF. The CDR3 region has the DNA TGTGCCATCAGTCAGGTATCGTCCTTGGAGACCCAGTACTTC.

A single count supports this clone. Mismatch with germline at one junction end may stem from a read error. The V call is TRBV20-1, the J call TRBJ2-1; TRBD2 aligns across 12 bases. The CDR3 has 14 amino acids. Germline-derived CDR1 and CDR2 are DFQATT and SNEGSKA (reference sequence). The CDR3, as DNA: TGCAGTGCTAGTCGGAGTTCTAGCGGGGGGGCCCGAATCTTC. Its protein product is CSASRSSSGGARIF.

The genes are TRBV10-3 and TRBJ2-5; D gene unclear. This CDR3 contains 12 residues. V lost 6 bases to trimming and J lost 2 bases, with 7 bases between them. Per germline, CDR1 ENHRY and CDR2 SYGVKD. The CDR3 reads CAIRDGQETQYF. DNA for the CDR3: TGTGCCATCAGGGACGGGCAAGAGACCCAGTACTTC.